In this sample, the clone carrying this T cell receptor (beta chain) turned up once. In the source study's methods: Amplification of reference gene primers provided the estimated nucleated cell counts. Data came from immunoSEQ multiplex PCR; TCRdb stores just in-frame clones and leaves some out. The V and J calls and clone size are taken from that table; D and trimming were inferred from the DNA. The sample consists of roughly 68,000 clones, roughly nine tenths of them appearing once. V shed 7 bases and J shed 7 bases, with 17 bases lying between them. The CDR3 loop spans 13 amino acids. The germline CDR1 and CDR2 sequences are MDHEN and SYDVKM. Seattle cases were enrolled at active infection and followed longitudinally. The data originate from a study of blood T cell repertoires in COVID-19. Study details: The samples span acute and convalescent COVID-19 from the United States, Italy and Spain. PBMCs, B-cell-depleted T cells, or T cells provided the cDNA or gDNA that made up the material.

The chain combines TRBV28 with TRBJ2-7, with a weak D call TRBD1 (5 bases). The clonotype originates from a woman aged 50 to 65 with COVID-19, enrolled during active disease. The specimen was peripheral blood. DNA of the CDR3: TGTGCCAGCAAGTGGGGCCGGAACATTGAGCAGTACTTC. Amino acids: CASKWGRNIEQYF.